One and the same sample provided the 27 T cell receptor beta chains below, sequenced in a study of beta chain features in type 1 diabetes. The investigators reverse transcribed all of the isolated RNA, so they sequenced expressed TCRB transcripts. Assay: immunoSEQ multiplex PCR; the TCRdb copy retains only in-frame clones and omits some. The data show 620,000 or so clones, with less than 20% seen just once and about 0.097% held by the top ten. The sample consisted of naive CD4+ T cells from blood. The receptor source for this set is a man aged 18 to 29 in good health.

This clone was seen only a few times. CDR3 sequence (DNA): TGTGCCAGCAGTCCGTGGGCGGGGGCCATCTACGAGCAGTACTTC. Translating gives CASSPWAGAIYEQYF. This rearrangement joins TRBV7-9 to TRBJ2-7; tentative D call: TRBD2 (7 bases). V gave up 6 bases and J gave up 3 bases, with 18 bases separating them. From germline, CDR1 is SEHNR and CDR2 FQNEAQ (reference sequence). The length of the CDR3 is 15 residues.

Of note for this clone: The sample carries other DNA sequences with the same CDR3. The chain uses TRBV19 and TRBJ2-2, with 7 bases that match TRBD1. V shed 6 bases and J 0 bases; nucleotides not matched to a gene: 1. Germline assignment: CDR1 LNHDA and CDR2 SQIVND (reference sequence). The CDR3 has 14 amino acids. The CDR3 coding sequence is TGTGCCAGTAGCGGACAGGCGAACACCGGGGAGCTGTTTTTT. Translating gives CASSGQANTGELFF.

This clone came up many times. This same CDR3 is encoded by further DNA sequences in the sample. V usage is TRBV10-3 and J usage is TRBJ1-1; D is unresolved. CDR1 is ENHRY and CDR2 is SYGVKD in the germline V gene. Trimming took off 4 bases at V and 4 bases at J, with 4 bases between the two ends. CDR3 length: 11 amino acids. In DNA, the CDR3 is TGTGCCATCAGTGGGGGCACTGAAGCTTTCTTT. Translated, it gives CAISGGTEAFF.

This sequence joins TRBV12-5 and TRBJ1-1; TRBD1 might be the D (6 bases). The CDR3 is 15 residues long. From germline, CDR1 is LGHNT and CDR2 FRNRAP. The V gene lost 2 bases and the J gene lost 0 bases, with 10 bases spanning the gap. CDR3 in amino acids: CASGLSDRMNTEAFF. In DNA, the CDR3 is TGTGCTAGTGGTTTGTCCGACAGGATGAACACTGAAGCTTTCTTT.

This clone has only a few counts. The chain uses TRBV15 and TRBJ1-1; D might be TRBD1 (5 bases). Germline V gives CDR1 LNHNV, CDR2 YYDKDF (reference sequence). Between the trimmed V and J ends, which lost 2 bases and 3 bases, there was a span of 7 bases. CDR3 size: 13 residues. The CDR3 coding sequence is TGTGCCACCAGCAGACAGGGTTACACTGAAGCTTTCTTT. Amino acid sequence: CATSRQGYTEAFF.

The V gene is TRBV9, the J gene TRBJ2-3; tentatively, D is TRBD1 or TRBD2 (6 bases each). The V gene lost 0 bases and the J gene lost 1 base, with 18 bases spanning the gap. Germline-derived CDR1 and CDR2 are SGDLS and YYNGEE. The length of the CDR3 is 18 residues. CDR3: CASSVDLPSGAGTDTQYF. The CDR3 nucleotides are TGTGCCAGCAGCGTAGATCTTCCGTCGGGGGCCGGCACAGATACGCAGTATTTT.

A few counts support this clone. The CDR3 nucleotides read TGTGCCAGCAGGACGGCGGGACAGGGCGCCTACGAGCAGTACTTC. Residues: CASRTAGQGAYEQYF. This rearrangement joins TRBV6-5 to TRBJ2-7, with 9 bases identical to TRBD1. Germline V gene data show CDR1 as MNHEY and CDR2 as SVGAGI. V was clipped by 6 bases and J by 2 bases; unmatched bases: 8. There are 15 residues in the CDR3.

V gene TRBV19 combines with J gene TRBJ2-3, with 14 bases that match TRBD2. CDR3 size: 15 residues. Trimming removed 7 bases from V and 6 bases from J; junction bases left unmatched: 6. Germline CDR1 and CDR2: LNHDA and SQIVND (reference sequence). CDR3 in DNA: TGTGCCAGTATGGGACTAGCGGGAGTTTCGGATACGCAGTATTTT. Encoded protein: CASMGLAGVSDTQYF. Drawing the rest from reference TRBV19 and TRBJ2-3, the complete variable domain is DGGITQSPKYLFRKEGQNVTLSCEQNLNHDAMYWYRQDPGQGLRLIYYSQIVNDFQKGDIAEGYSVSREKKESFPLTVTSAQKNPTAFYLCASMGLAGVSDTQYFGPGTRLTVL.

This clone has more than one count but fewer than ten. The genes are TRBV18 and TRBJ1-5; TRBD1 agrees at 8 bases. This CDR3 is built from 13 residues. CDR1 and CDR2 from the germline V gene are KGHSH and LQKENI. V shed 3 bases and J 6 bases; nucleotides not matched to a gene: 1. The CDR3 spells CASSPQGAQPQHF. CDR3 coding DNA: TGTGCCAGCTCACCTCAGGGGGCTCAGCCCCAGCATTTT.

This clone came up a few times. The V gene is TRBV4-2, the J gene TRBJ1-1, with D unclear. V was trimmed by 3 bases and J by 0 bases, leaving 17 bases between them. Per the germline V gene, CDR1 is LGHNA and CDR2 is YNFKEQ. This CDR3 spans 17 amino acids. The CDR3 DNA follows: TGTGCCAGCAGCCATAAGGGAGGGAGCATCTTGAACACTGAAGCTTTCTTT. This encodes CASSHKGGSILNTEAFF.

The J gene is TRBJ2-7, the V gene TRBV18; D is perhaps TRBD1 (6 bases). The germline V gene has CDR1 KGHSH and CDR2 LQKENI. CDR3 length: 14 residues. V lost 6 bases to trimming and J lost 2 bases, with 14 bases between them. The CDR3, as DNA: TGTGCCAGCTCGCGGACAGCGGAGACCTACGAGCAGTACTTC. Protein product: CASSRTAETYEQYF.

This clone has a handful of counts. The chain employs TRBV5-4 and TRBJ1-5; D may be TRBD1 (6 bases). From germline, CDR1 is SGHNT and CDR2 YYREEE (reference sequence). V lost 4 bases, J lost 4 bases, and 12 bases lay in between. The CDR3 is 14 amino acids. Here the CDR3 reads CASSVTGENQPQHF. In DNA, the CDR3 is TGTGCCAGCAGCGTGACAGGCGAGAATCAGCCCCAGCATTTT. The entire variable domain, with the rest obtained from reference TRBV5-4 and TRBJ1-5, is as follows: ETGVTQSPTHLIKTRGQQVTLRCSSQSGHNTVSWYQQALGQGPQFIFQYYREEENGRGNFPPRFSGLQFPNYSSELNVNALELDDSALYLCASSVTGENQPQHFGDGTRLSIL.

CDR3 bases: TGCGCCAGCGCCCGACCCCCGAACACTGAAGCTTTCTTT. Translating it yields CASARPPNTEAFF. J is TRBJ1-1 and V is TRBV5-1, with no clear D. Per the germline V gene, CDR1 is SGHRS and CDR2 is YFSETQ. The CDR3 loop spans 13 amino acids. Trimming stripped 7 bases from V and 1 base from J, with 11 bases between.

The table lists this clone with a few counts. This chain uses TRBV29-1 with TRBJ1-5; no definite D call. Looked up from germline, CDR1 is SQVTM and CDR2 is ANQGSEA. This CDR3 is 12 amino acids long. Trimming removed 5 bases at V and 0 bases at J, with 5 bases between. The CDR3 loop is CSVSDSNQPQHF. The DNA of the CDR3 is TGCAGCGTTTCCGATAGCAATCAGCCCCAGCATTTT.

The CDR3 nucleotides are TGCAGCGTTGAATCCAGACGGACAGGCGACATCTCTGGAAACACCATATATTTT. It translates to CSVESRRTGDISGNTIYF. This chain uses TRBV29-1 with TRBJ1-3, with 7 bases fitting TRBD1. CDR3 length equals 18 residues. The germline CDR1 and CDR2 sequences are SQVTM and ANQGSEA. V trimming: 2 bases; J trimming: 0 bases; junction bases outside the gene matches: 13.

There are a few counts of this clone. The V and J genes are TRBV15 and TRBJ1-1, with TRBD1 as a possible D gene (6 bases). Trimming removed 0 bases from V and 4 bases from J, with 15 bases in between. The length of the CDR3 is 16 residues. The germline V gene encodes CDR1 LNHNV and CDR2 YYDKDF (reference sequence). The CDR3, as DNA: TGTGCCACCAGCAGAGACGTACAGGGAGGGATCACTGAAGCTTTCTTT. This codes for CATSRDVQGGITEAFF.

This clone has just a few counts. The rearrangement uses TRBV7-2 and TRBJ1-2; D remains ambiguous. V lost 1 base and J 4 bases, leaving 16 bases between the germline ends. The CDR3 covers 16 residues. CDR1 and CDR2 (germline): SGHTA, FQGNSA. The CDR3 DNA follows: TGTGCCAGCAGCTTAGGCCCTGATTACCCTAGCTATGGCTACACCTTC. Translation: CASSLGPDYPSYGYTF.

The chain uses TRBV4-3 and TRBJ2-7; D may be TRBD1 (6 bases). V dropped 5 bases and J dropped 3 bases, with 14 bases sitting between them. The CDR3 contains 14 residues. Germline CDR1 reads LGHNA; CDR2 reads YSLEER. The CDR3: CASSFRGVGYEQYF. The CDR3, as DNA: TGCGCCAGCAGCTTCAGGGGAGTGGGCTACGAGCAGTACTTC.

The V call is TRBV6-6, the J call TRBJ2-7; 7 bases agree with TRBD1. The V and J ends lost 4 bases and 4 bases, in that order; junction bases with no gene match: 10. CDR1 and CDR2 from the germline V gene are MNHNY and SVGAGI (reference sequence). This CDR3 is built from 15 residues. The CDR3 is CASSSDRQGGYEQYF. The DNA for the CDR3 is TGTGCCAGCAGTTCCGATCGACAGGGCGGTTACGAGCAGTACTTC.

A few counts support this clone. The chain couples TRBV7-2 to TRBJ2-1; 9 nucleotides agree with TRBD1. This CDR3 is 14 amino acids long. CDR1 and CDR2 (germline): SGHTA, FQGNSA. Unmatched junction bases numbered 8, after V lost 5 bases and J lost 9 bases. The CDR3 reads CASSVGQGAVEQFF. CDR3 nucleotide sequence: TGTGCCAGCAGCGTGGGACAGGGTGCGGTTGAGCAGTTCTTC.

The CDR3 loop is CASSQDAAGSHYGYTF. For the CDR3, the DNA is TGTGCCAGCAGCCAAGATGCGGCAGGGAGTCACTATGGCTACACCTTC. This chain connects TRBV4-2 to TRBJ1-2; tentatively, D is TRBD1 (5 bases). The V end lost 0 bases, the J end lost 3 bases, and 14 bases lay between the germline ends. The CDR3 loop spans 16 amino acids. Germline loops: CDR1 LGHNA, CDR2 YNFKEQ.

Concerning this clone itself: At the DNA level, this CDR3 is encoded by other sequences in the same sample as well. The V call is TRBV4-3, the J call TRBJ2-7; no clear D gene. Germline loops: CDR1 LGHNA, CDR2 YSLEER. Trimming left V 3 bases short and J 3 bases short, with 9 bases between. The CDR3 totals 13 residues. CDR3 DNA sequence: TGCGCCAGCAGCCAGGAATCAGGCTACGAGCAGTACTTC. This encodes CASSQESGYEQYF.

The chain links TRBV15 to TRBJ1-4; D perhaps matches TRBD1 (6 bases). The CDR3 runs 15 residues. The germline gives CDR1 LNHNV, CDR2 YYDKDF (reference sequence). V was shortened by 0 bases and J by 5 bases, with 10 bases between the two germline ends. This chain's CDR3 is CATSRDGTLNEKLFF. CDR3 in DNA: TGTGCCACCAGCAGAGACGGGACACTCAATGAAAAACTGTTTTTT.

In the case of this clone: Other DNA sequences of this sample code for an identical CDR3. The chain couples TRBV9 to TRBJ2-7; 9 bases match TRBD1. Germline V gene sequence: CDR1 SGDLS, CDR2 YYNGEE. V dropped 3 bases and J dropped 3; count of bases not matched to a gene: 7. The length of the CDR3 is 15 residues. CDR3 sequence (DNA): TGTGCCAGCAGCGCCCATCCGGGACAGGGCTACGAGCAGTACTTC. Translated: CASSAHPGQGYEQYF.

This clone came up a few times. As DNA, the CDR3 is TGCGCCAGCAGCCAAGCGGGACAGGGGGGCTCCTACAATGAGCAGTTCTTC. The encoded protein is CASSQAGQGGSYNEQFF. The genes are TRBV4-3 and TRBJ2-1, with TRBD1 identical over 11 bases. The CDR3 runs 17 residues. The V gene end was trimmed by 1 base and the J gene end by 0 bases; junction bases not matched to a gene: 2. CDR1 is LGHNA and CDR2 is YSLEER in the germline V gene.

The chain uses TRBV7-8 and TRBJ2-7; 7 bases fit TRBD2. V lost 0 bases to trimming and J lost 3 bases; unmatched junction nucleotides: 5. Germline CDR1 reads SGHVS; CDR2 reads FQNEAQ. The CDR3 is 15 amino acids. The CDR3 DNA reads TGTGCCAGCAGCTTAGCCGGACTAGGGAACTACGAGCAGTACTTC. Its translation: CASSLAGLGNYEQYF.

This chain links TRBV4-1 with TRBJ1-5; D call uncertain. V was pared by 0 bases and J by 2 bases, with 8 bases between. Germline assignment: CDR1 MGHRA and CDR2 YSYEKL. This CDR3 region has 15 residues. CDR3 nucleotides: TGCGCCAGCAGCCAAGATGTTAGCCGCAATCAGCCCCAGCATTTT. Its protein is CASSQDVSRNQPQHF.